This TCR beta chain was captured by sequencing in a study of blood T cell repertoires in COVID-19. Overall study context: Spain, Italy and the United States supplied samples that represented acute and convalescent COVID-19. T cells, B-cell-depleted T cells, or PBMCs supplied cDNA or gDNA.

The CDR3 is made up of 15 amino acids. V dropped 3 bases and J dropped 9 bases, with 18 bases sitting between them. CDR1 and CDR2 (germline): LNHDA, SQIVND (reference sequence). Assay: immunoSEQ multiplex PCR; the TCRdb copy retains only in-frame clones and omits some. Found here are roughly 180,000 clones, 60% to 85% of them singletons; the top ten hold 8.1%. Sequences were obtained from peripheral blood. This clonotype originated in a woman aged 55-70 years with COVID-19, enrolled during active disease. This chain links TRBV19 with TRBJ2-1; D possibly corresponds to TRBD1 (7 bases). CDR3 coding DNA: TGTGCCAGTAGTATCTCAGGGGGGATCATAAGTGAGCAGTTCTTC. Encoded protein: CASSISGGIISEQFF.